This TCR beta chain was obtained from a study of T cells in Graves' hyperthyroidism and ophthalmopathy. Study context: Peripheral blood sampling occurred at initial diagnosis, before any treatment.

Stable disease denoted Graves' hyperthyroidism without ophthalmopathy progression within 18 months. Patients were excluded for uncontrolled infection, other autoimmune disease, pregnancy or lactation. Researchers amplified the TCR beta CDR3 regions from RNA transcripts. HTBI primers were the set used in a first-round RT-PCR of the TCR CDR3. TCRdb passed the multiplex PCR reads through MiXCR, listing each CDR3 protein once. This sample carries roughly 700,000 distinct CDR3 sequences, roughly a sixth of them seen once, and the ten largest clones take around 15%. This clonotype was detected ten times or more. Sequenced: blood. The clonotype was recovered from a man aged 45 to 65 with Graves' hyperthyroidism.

Written as DNA, the CDR3 is TGTGCCAGCAGCCGAGCGACAGTCTCCTACGAGCAGTACTTC. Translating gives CASSRATVSYEQYF. The chain joins TRBV9 to TRBJ2-7; tentatively, D is TRBD1 (5 bases). Trimming cost V 4 bases and J 0 bases, with 11 bases left between them. In germline, CDR1 is SGDLS, CDR2 YYNGEE. The CDR3 extends over 14 amino acids. Full variable domain (remainder filled in from reference TRBV9 and TRBJ2-7): DSGVTQTPKHLITATGQRVTLRCSPRSGDLSVYWYQQSLDQGLQFLIQYYNGEERAKGNILERFSAQQFPDLHSELNLSSLELGDSALYFCASSRATVSYEQYFGPGTRLTVT.